These 14 T cell receptor beta chains originate from one sample sequenced in a study of spatial heterogeneity in lung cancer. Indicated time point: blood at routine non-recurrence follow-up after resection. TCRdb reprocessed the 5' RACE reads with MiXCR, giving one entry per CDR3 protein. The sample contains 35,000 to 45,000 distinct CDR3 sequences, approximately 22% of which appear only once. The source was PBMCs, collected at follow-up. These receptors came from a female donor with early-stage non-small cell lung cancer.

This clonotype was seen at least ten times. V and J are TRBV7-2 and TRBJ2-7; 8 bases align to TRBD1. The V and J ends lost 5 bases and 7 bases, in that order; junction bases with no gene match: 10. Germline V CDR1 and CDR2: SGHTA, FQGNSA. The CDR3 spans 14 residues. The CDR3 DNA reads as TGTGCCAGCAGCAAAGCGCAGGGGGCTGATGAGCAGTACTTC. Encoded protein: CASSKAQGADEQYF.

The V and J genes are TRBV7-3 and TRBJ1-2, with 10 positions matching TRBD1. Germline-derived CDR1 and CDR2 are SGHTA and FQGTGA. V lost 5 bases, J lost 13 bases, and 10 bases stayed unmatched. This CDR3 has 13 amino acids. CDR3: CASSLTGGEGCTF. In nucleotides, the CDR3 is TGTGCCAGCAGCCTGACAGGGGGCGAAGGGTGCACCTTC.

This clonotype has more than one count but fewer than ten. The rearrangement joins TRBV28 to TRBJ1-1; maybe TRBD1 (5 bases). With 6 bases removed from V and 5 bases from J, the gap between germline ends came to 16 bases. Germline loops: CDR1 MDHEN, CDR2 SYDVKM. This CDR3 region has 14 residues. The CDR3 loop is CASSLATGETEAFF. CDR3 sequence (DNA): TGTGCCAGCAGCCTTGCCACGGGGGAGACTGAAGCTTTCTTT.

This clonotype was counted between two and nine times. The genes are TRBV5-5 and TRBJ1-5, with 7 bases matching TRBD1. This CDR3 contains 14 residues. Per the germline V gene, CDR1 is SGHKS and CDR2 is YYEKEE (reference sequence). The V and J ends lost 2 bases and 6 bases, in that order; junction bases with no gene match: 5. The CDR3 loop is CASSLGQDSQPQHF. In DNA, the CDR3 is TGTGCCAGCAGCTTAGGACAGGACAGTCAGCCCCAGCATTTT. The full variable domain, with the rest looked up from reference TRBV5-5 and TRBJ1-5, is DAGVTQSPTHLIKTRGQQVTLRCSPISGHKSVSWYQQVLGQGPQFIFQYYEKEERGRGNFPDRFSARQFPNYSSELNVNALLLGDSALYLCASSLGQDSQPQHFGDGTRLSIL.

The table lists this clonotype with many counts. This rearrangement joins TRBV7-9 to TRBJ2-1, with unresolved D. This CDR3 has 12 amino acids. With 1 base removed from V and 8 bases from J, the gap between germline ends came to 6 bases. Germline lookup yields CDR1 SEHNR and CDR2 FQNEAQ (reference sequence). The CDR3 coding sequence is TGTGCCAGCAGCTTAGGTTGGGATGAGCAGTTCTTC. Its translation: CASSLGWDEQFF.

In this sample, this clonotype turned up a few times. The chain joins TRBV3-1 to TRBJ2-5; D may be TRBD2 (6 bases). The CDR3 runs 13 residues. CDR1 is LGHDT and CDR2 is YNNKEL in the germline V gene (reference sequence). V lost 2 bases, J lost 4 bases, and 8 bases lay in between. The DNA of the CDR3 is TGTGCCAGCAGCCAACGGGGAGGAGAGACCCAGTACTTC. Its protein product is CASSQRGGETQYF.

This clonotype showed up many times. The chain is built from TRBV18 and TRBJ1-2, with 9 bases lining up with TRBD1. The ends lost 0 bases at V and 6 bases at J; junction bases unmatched: 11. Germline CDR1 and CDR2: KGHSH and LQKENI. CDR3 length equals 17 residues. The DNA of the CDR3 is TGTGCCAGCTCACCACCGCGGACAGGGGTTTCTTCTGATGGCTACACCTTC. It is translated as CASSPPRTGVSSDGYTF.

The CDR3 sequence: CASSQGTTNTEAFF. In DNA form, the CDR3 reads TGTGCCAGCAGCCAGGGGACAACTAACACTGAAGCTTTCTTT. This chain connects TRBV3-1 to TRBJ1-1; TRBD1 is a possible D gene (6 bases). V lost 3 bases, J lost 2 bases, and 10 bases lay in between. Per the germline V gene, CDR1 is LGHDT and CDR2 is YNNKEL (reference sequence). The CDR3 spans 14 residues.

There are many counts of this clonotype. The rearrangement joins TRBV12-3 or TRBV12-4 to TRBJ2-5, with D possibly matching TRBD2 (5 bases). The CDR3 extends over 15 amino acids. Trimming pared 7 bases from V and 2 bases from J, leaving 17 bases between. CDR3: CASTHNPAGQETQYF. CDR3 coding DNA: TGTGCCAGCACTCACAACCCCGCGGGTCAAGAGACCCAGTACTTC.

This clonotype was counted many times. V usage is TRBV6-5 and J usage is TRBJ1-2; D unresolved. Trimming shortened V by 2 bases and J by 3 bases, and 7 bases separated the two germline ends. The CDR3 spans 13 residues. Germline values: CDR1 MNHEY, CDR2 SVGAGI. DNA for the CDR3: TGTGCCAGCAGTTACACGGGCGACTATGGCTACACCTTC. It specifies CASSYTGDYGYTF.

The rearrangement uses TRBV29-1 and TRBJ1-2; D is perhaps TRBD1 (6 bases). This CDR3 contains 12 residues. V gave up 6 bases and J gave up 10 bases, with 18 bases separating them. Per germline, CDR1 SQVTM and CDR2 ANQGSEA. CDR3 in amino acids: CSVYSRDTYYTF. The CDR3, as DNA: TGCAGCGTCTACTCCCGGGACACATACTACACCTTC.

This clonotype was seen only once. This chain connects TRBV13 to TRBJ1-2; D perhaps matches TRBD1 (5 bases). The V gene's germline CDR1 is PRHDT and CDR2 FYEKMQ (reference sequence). The CDR3 length is 17 residues. Trimming stripped 4 bases from V and 6 bases from J, with 24 bases between. The CDR3 DNA reads as TGTGCCAGCAGCTCCTTCGGGGGAAGCCGGGGGTGGCATGGCTACACCTTC. Its protein is CASSSFGGSRGWHGYTF.

This sequence joins TRBV9 and TRBJ2-1, with a possible D match to TRBD2 (5 bases). The V and J ends lost 0 bases and 1 base respectively, with 11 bases between them. This CDR3 is built from 16 residues. Germline CDR1 SGDLS, CDR2 YYNGEE. The CDR3 region has the DNA TGTGCCAGCAGCGTAGCCCCGGACTTATCCTACAATGAGCAGTTCTTC. As protein: CASSVAPDLSYNEQFF.

The genes are TRBV20-1 and TRBJ1-1; D not certain. The V end was cut by 6 bases, the J end by 5 bases, with 10 bases between. Germline V gives CDR1 DFQATT, CDR2 SNEGSKA (reference sequence). CDR3 length equals 11 residues. The CDR3 sequence: CSAAARTEAFF. CDR3 coding DNA: TGCAGTGCGGCAGCAAGGACTGAAGCTTTCTTT.